This T cell receptor (beta chain) is drawn from a study of blood T cell repertoires in COVID-19. Study-wide context: COVID-19 samples from acute and convalescent phases originated in the United States, Italy and Spain.

The data were produced by immunoSEQ multiplex PCR, yet TCRdb's version contains in-frame clones alone and is incomplete. The sample holds over 200,000 clones, 80% to 85% seen once. The TCR sequence derives from a human donor in a cohort sampled during active COVID-19. The sample consisted of peripheral blood.

The DNA for the CDR3 is TGTGCCAGCACCACGGGACTAGCGGGAGGGTTTAGCACAGATACGCAGTATTTT. Translation: CASTTGLAGGFSTDTQYF. This chain links TRBV27 with TRBJ2-3; 16 positions agree with TRBD2. V trimming: 7 bases; J trimming: 0 bases; junction bases outside the gene matches: 7. From germline, CDR1 is MNHEY and CDR2 SMNVEV (reference sequence). This CDR3 comprises 18 residues.